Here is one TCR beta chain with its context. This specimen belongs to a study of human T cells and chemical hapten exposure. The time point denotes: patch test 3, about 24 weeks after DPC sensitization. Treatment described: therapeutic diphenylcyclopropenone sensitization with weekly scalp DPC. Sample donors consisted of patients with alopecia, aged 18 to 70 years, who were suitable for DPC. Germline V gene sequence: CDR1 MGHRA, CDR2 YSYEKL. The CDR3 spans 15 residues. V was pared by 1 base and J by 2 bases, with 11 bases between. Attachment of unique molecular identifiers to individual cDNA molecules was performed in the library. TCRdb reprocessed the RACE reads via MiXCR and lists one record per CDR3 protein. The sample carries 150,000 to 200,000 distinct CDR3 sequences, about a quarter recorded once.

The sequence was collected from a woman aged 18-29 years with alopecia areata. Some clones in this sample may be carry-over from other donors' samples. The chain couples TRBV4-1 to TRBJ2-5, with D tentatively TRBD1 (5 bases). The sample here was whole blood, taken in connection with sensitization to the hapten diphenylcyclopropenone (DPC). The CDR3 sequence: CASSQGPAGQETQYF. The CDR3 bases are TGCGCCAGCAGCCAAGGCCCCGCAGGGCAAGAGACCCAGTACTTC.